A single sample gave rise to the 21 T cell receptor beta chains below, sequenced in a study of shared clonotypes between healthy human individuals. The repertoire was sequenced with immunoSEQ multiplex PCR; TCRdb's copy has only in-frame clones and lacks some. The sample shows about 1.5 million clones, 95% to 99% of them seen only once. The sequenced sample was naive CD4+ T cells sorted from blood. The sample's subset: CD45RA+ positively selected. These receptors were taken from a man aged 30-40 years in good health.

The gene calls are TRBV18 and TRBJ2-7; D is perhaps TRBD2 (6 bases). Trimming left V 4 bases short and J 2 bases short, with 21 bases between. The V gene's germline CDR1 is KGHSH and CDR2 LQKENI. The length of the CDR3 is 17 residues. In DNA form, the CDR3 reads TGTGCCAGCTCACGCGGAGGGCAAATCTTTTCTACCTACGAGCAGTACTTC. As protein: CASSRGGQIFSTYEQYF.

The chain links TRBV14 to TRBJ2-4; TRBD2 matches 11 bases. The CDR3 sequence is 13 residues long. Germline trimming cut 4 bases from V and 11 bases from J; bases unmatched to any gene: 4. Germline CDR1 SGHDN, CDR2 FVKESK. In DNA form, the CDR3 reads TGTGCCAGCAGCCCGCGACTAGCGGGACTTCAGTACTTC. Its protein product is CASSPRLAGLQYF.

The chain joins TRBV30 to TRBJ1-2; 7 bases match TRBD1. Germline CDR1 is GTSNPN and CDR2 is SVGIG (reference sequence). The CDR3 is 14 amino acids. V gave up 5 bases and J gave up 2 bases; unmatched junction bases: 8. The CDR3 protein is CAWSTGRMNYGYTF. The CDR3, as DNA: TGTGCCTGGTCGACAGGGAGGATGAACTATGGCTACACCTTC.

V and J are TRBV6-1 and TRBJ1-4; 8 positions match TRBD1. CDR1 and CDR2 from the germline V gene are MNHNS and SASEGT. The CDR3 has 15 residues. V trimming: 4 bases; J trimming: 1 base; junction bases outside the gene matches: 2. For the CDR3, the DNA is TGTGCCAGCAGTGGAGGACAGGGAACTAATGAAAAACTGTTTTTT. Its translation: CASSGGQGTNEKLFF.

As DNA, the CDR3 is TGTGCCAGCAGTTTCGGGGTCTCTGGAAACACCATATATTTT. This sequence encodes CASSFGVSGNTIYF. This chain links TRBV28 with TRBJ1-3; D not resolved. The CDR3 length is 14 residues. The V gene's germline CDR1 is MDHEN and CDR2 SYDVKM. V was trimmed by 3 bases and J by 0 bases, leaving 6 bases between them.

The chain has TRBV13 and TRBJ1-2, with a possible D match to TRBD1 (6 bases). Germline loops: CDR1 PRHDT, CDR2 FYEKMQ (reference sequence). The CDR3 loop spans 16 amino acids. Trimming left V 4 bases short and J 5 bases short, with 20 bases between. The chain's CDR3 is CASSSPTGTRRYGYTF. The CDR3 DNA reads as TGTGCCAGCAGCTCACCTACCGGGACACGACGATATGGCTACACCTTC.

V gene TRBV5-4 combines with J gene TRBJ2-3; D might be TRBD1 or TRBD2, each matching 5 bases. The length of the CDR3 is 13 residues. Trimming pared 7 bases from V and 7 bases from J, leaving 16 bases between. In germline, CDR1 is SGHNT, CDR2 YYREEE (reference sequence). In nucleotides, the CDR3 is TGTGCCAGCTCCCCGAGGGGTCTTTATACGCAGTATTTT. The encoded protein is CASSPRGLYTQYF.

V gene TRBV28 combines with J gene TRBJ2-7; D is possibly TRBD1 (7 bases). The CDR3 is 14 amino acids. The V end was cut by 7 bases, the J end by 4 bases, with 17 bases between. Germline lookup yields CDR1 MDHEN and CDR2 SYDVKM. Here the CDR3 DNA reads TGTGCCAGCACCCTCGGAGGGGGCAGTTACGAGCAGTACTTC. This sequence encodes CASTLGGGSYEQYF. Supplemented by reference TRBV28 and TRBJ2-7, the full variable domain reads DVKVTQSSRYLVKRTGEKVFLECVQDMDHENMFWYRQDPGLGLRLIYFSYDVKMKEKGDIPEGYSVSREKKERFSLILESASTNQTSMYLCASTLGGGSYEQYFGPGTRLTVT.

J is TRBJ2-2 and V is TRBV27, with unresolved D. This CDR3 has 14 amino acids. Trimming pared 3 bases from V and 6 bases from J, leaving 11 bases between. CDR1 is MNHEY, CDR2 SMNVEV, per germline (reference sequence). CDR3 sequence reads: CASSFDASPGELFF. The CDR3 DNA is TGTGCCAGCAGTTTTGATGCAAGCCCCGGGGAGCTGTTTTTT.

The V and J genes are TRBV15 and TRBJ2-5, with D perhaps matching TRBD2 (6 bases). The CDR3 loop spans 15 amino acids. Germline values: CDR1 LNHNV, CDR2 YYDKDF (reference sequence). V was pared by 0 bases and J by 5 bases, with 13 bases between. CDR3 DNA: TGTGCCACCAGCAGAGATGGGCGGGGAGATGAGACCCAGTACTTC. Residues: CATSRDGRGDETQYF.

This chain joins TRBV5-1 and TRBJ2-1; TRBD2 aligns across 12 bases. CDR1 is SGHRS and CDR2 is YFSETQ in the germline V gene. The CDR3 totals 15 residues. Losses at the gene ends were 1 base for V and 8 bases for J; bases not matched to a gene: 4. For the CDR3, the DNA is TGCGCCAGCAGCTTGCGACTAGCGGGAGTACATGAGCAGTTCTTC. It yields the protein CASSLRLAGVHEQFF.

This clone was detected once. Other DNA sequences in the same sample also yield this CDR3. The chain carries TRBV20-1 and TRBJ2-7; D not resolved. Germline assignment: CDR1 DFQATT and CDR2 SNEGSKA (reference sequence). V shed 0 bases and J shed 3 bases, with 3 bases lying between them. The CDR3 is made up of 11 amino acids. In DNA form, the CDR3 reads TGCAGTGCTAGAGAAATCTACGAGCAGTACTTC. Its translation: CSAREIYEQYF.

The chain carries TRBV30 and TRBJ1-1, with a tentative D call TRBD1 (6 bases). The CDR3 is 11 amino acids. Trimming shortened V by 3 bases and J by 10 bases, and 12 bases separated the two germline ends. Per the germline V gene, CDR1 is GTSNPN and CDR2 is SVGIG (reference sequence). CDR3 in DNA: TGTGCCTGGAGCGCAGGGGTTTTAGCTTTCTTT. The encoded protein is CAWSAGVLAFF.

This chain uses TRBV9 with TRBJ2-5; 8 bases map to TRBD2. J lost 2 bases, V lost 0 bases, and 3 bases had no gene match. Germline CDR1 SGDLS, CDR2 YYNGEE. The CDR3 loop spans 15 amino acids. The CDR3 DNA reads TGTGCCAGCAGCGTAGCACTAGCGGAACAAGAGACCCAGTACTTC. As protein: CASSVALAEQETQYF.

This sequence joins TRBV6-5 and TRBJ2-3; no reliable D call. V shed 2 bases and J shed 4 bases, with 10 bases lying between them. This CDR3 contains 14 residues. The germline V gene has CDR1 MNHEY and CDR2 SVGAGI. The CDR3 nucleotides read TGTGCCAGCAGTTACGTAAGGGCTCCAGATACGCAGTATTTT. This gives the protein CASSYVRAPDTQYF.

The rearrangement uses TRBV6-4 and TRBJ2-3; weak D call: TRBD2 (6 bases). Germline assignment: CDR1 MRHNA and CDR2 SNTAGT. V lost 5 bases and J lost 8, with 11 bases in between. The CDR3 sequence is 12 residues long. The CDR3 DNA follows: TGTGCCAGCAGTACTAGCTTCGGTACGCAGTATTTT. Encoded protein: CASSTSFGTQYF.

This clone was counted a single time. The chain couples TRBV10-1 to TRBJ2-1; no clear D gene. This CDR3 region has 14 residues. The V gene's germline CDR1 is WNHNN and CDR2 SYGVQD (reference sequence). Trimming cost V 1 base and J 2 bases, with 6 bases left between them. The CDR3 loop reads CASSEFATYNEQFF. The CDR3 coding sequence is TGCGCCAGCAGTGAGTTCGCTACCTACAATGAGCAGTTCTTC.

The CDR3 DNA follows: TGTGCCAGCAGCCCACAGGGGCCAGATACGCAGTATTTT. The encoded protein is CASSPQGPDTQYF. The chain combines TRBV5-5 with TRBJ2-3; 7 bases line up with TRBD1. Trimming removed 4 bases from V and 4 bases from J; junction bases left unmatched: 3. The germline V gene encodes CDR1 SGHKS and CDR2 YYEKEE (reference sequence). This CDR3 has 13 residues.

On this clone itself: Other DNA sequences in the same sample also yield this CDR3. The gene calls are TRBV14 and TRBJ2-5; D call uncertain. Germline assignment: CDR1 SGHDN and CDR2 FVKESK. V was shortened by 0 bases and J by 2 bases, with 7 bases between the two germline ends. CDR3 length: 14 amino acids. The CDR3 reads CASSQDLGQETQYF. The CDR3 bases are TGTGCCAGCAGCCAAGATTTGGGTCAAGAGACCCAGTACTTC.

The V gene is TRBV19, the J gene TRBJ1-2, with TRBD1 as a possible D gene (6 bases). The CDR3 totals 14 residues. Trimming took off 7 bases at V and 8 bases at J, with 20 bases between the two ends. Germline V gene lookup returns CDR1 LNHDA and CDR2 SQIVND (reference sequence). For the CDR3, the DNA is TGTGCCAGTATCGGCTGGCCGGGGGCGAAAGGCTACACCTTC. Its protein is CASIGWPGAKGYTF. Using reference TRBV19 and TRBJ1-2 for the parts outside the CDR3, the full variable domain is DGGITQSPKYLFRKEGQNVTLSCEQNLNHDAMYWYRQDPGQGLRLIYYSQIVNDFQKGDIAEGYSVSREKKESFPLTVTSAQKNPTAFYLCASIGWPGAKGYTFGSGTRLTVV.

This chain connects TRBV19 to TRBJ2-1, with D perhaps TRBD2 (5 bases). Germline V lookup: CDR1 LNHDA, CDR2 SQIVND (reference sequence). CDR3 size: 13 residues. V was shortened by 7 bases and J by 0 bases, with 7 bases between the two germline ends. The CDR3 spells CASKGSSYNEQFF. In DNA, the CDR3 is TGTGCCAGTAAAGGGAGCTCCTACAATGAGCAGTTCTTC.